This T cell receptor beta chain was captured by sequencing in a study of cytomegalovirus exposure and HLA in healthy donors. Assay used: immunoSEQ multiplex PCR; TCRdb lists only in-frame clones, some missing. This sample has 150,000 to 200,000 clones, with 84% found just once. The CDR3 length is 17 residues. The junction had 4 bases not matched to a gene; V was cut back by 0 bases and J by 4 bases. CDR1 and CDR2 from the germline V gene are SGHRS and YFSETQ. Sequencing input: PBMCs. The receptor was derived from a man aged 18 to 29 in good health and CMV-seropositive. The rearrangement joins TRBV5-1 to TRBJ2-2; TRBD2 matches 12 bases. The CDR3 region is CASSLGRLAGATGELFF. In DNA, the CDR3 is TGCGCCAGCAGCTTGGGCCGACTAGCGGGAGCCACCGGGGAGCTGTTTTTT.